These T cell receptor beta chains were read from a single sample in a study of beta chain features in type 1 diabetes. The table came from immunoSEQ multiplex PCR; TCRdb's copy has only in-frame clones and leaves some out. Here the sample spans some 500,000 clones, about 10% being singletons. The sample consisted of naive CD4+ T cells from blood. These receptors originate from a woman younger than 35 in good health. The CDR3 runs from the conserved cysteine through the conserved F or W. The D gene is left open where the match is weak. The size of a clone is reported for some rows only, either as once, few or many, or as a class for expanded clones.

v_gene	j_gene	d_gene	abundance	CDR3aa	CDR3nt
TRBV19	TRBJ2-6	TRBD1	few	CASRGSGANVLTF	TGTGCCAGCAGGGGGTCTGGGGCCAACGTCCTGACTTTC
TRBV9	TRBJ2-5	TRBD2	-	CASSGSGLAGLETQYF	TGTGCCAGCAGCGGTTCGGGACTAGCGGGTTTGGAGACCCAGTACTTC
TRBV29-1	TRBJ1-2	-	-	CSVEDRREGQGYGYTF	TGCAGCGTTGAAGATCGCCGAGAGGGGCAGGGCTATGGCTACACCTTC
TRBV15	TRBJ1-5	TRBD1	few	CATSRTGVDQPQHF	TGTGCCACCAGCAGAACAGGGGTGGATCAGCCCCAGCATTTT
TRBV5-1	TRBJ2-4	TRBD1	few	CASSFTGTGSLSKNIQYF	TGCGCCAGCAGCTTCACCGGGACAGGGTCCCTCAGCAAAAACATTCAGTACTTC
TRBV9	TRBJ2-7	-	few	CASSGRLDSYEQYF	TGTGCCAGCAGCGGGAGACTAGACTCCTACGAGCAGTACTTC
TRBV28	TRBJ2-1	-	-	CASSSLRGINEQFF	TGTGCCAGCAGTTCTCTTCGGGGGATCAATGAGCAGTTCTTC
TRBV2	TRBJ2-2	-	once	CASRAQGSGELFF	TGTGCCAGCAGAGCCCAGGGGTCCGGGGAGCTGTTTTTT
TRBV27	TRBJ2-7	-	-	CASRLNARGDIPYEQYF	TGTGCCAGCAGATTAAATGCCAGGGGCGATATCCCCTACGAGCAGTACTTC
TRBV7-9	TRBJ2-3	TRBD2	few	CASGGLAGTDTQYF	TGTGCCAGCGGCGGACTAGCGGGCACAGATACGCAGTATTTT
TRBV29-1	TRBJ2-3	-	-	CSAGLVLTDTQYF	TGCAGCGCGGGATTAGTTCTCACAGATACGCAGTATTTT
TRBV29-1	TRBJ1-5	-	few	CSVGGVPGQPQHF	TGCAGCGTTGGAGGGGTCCCGGGGCAGCCCCAGCATTTT
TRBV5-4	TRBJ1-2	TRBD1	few	CASSWDRSYGYTF	TGTGCCAGCAGCTGGGACAGGAGCTATGGCTACACCTTC
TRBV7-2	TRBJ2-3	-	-	CASSLVGGSDTQYF	TGTGCCAGCAGCTTAGTTGGGGGTTCAGATACGCAGTATTTT
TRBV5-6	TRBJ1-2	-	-	CASSTGSLGYTF	TGTGCCAGCAGCACAGGGAGTTTAGGCTACACCTTC
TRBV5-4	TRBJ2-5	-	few	CASSVRNQGGETQYF	TGTGCCAGCAGCGTCCGCAACCAAGGTGGAGAGACCCAGTACTTC
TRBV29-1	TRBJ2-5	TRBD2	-	CSVSGTSGIETQYF	TGCAGCGTTTCTGGGACTAGCGGGATTGAGACCCAGTACTTC
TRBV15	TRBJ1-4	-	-	CATSRDPRAATNEKLFF	TGTGCCACCAGCAGAGATCCCCGGGCTGCAACTAATGAAAAACTGTTTTTT
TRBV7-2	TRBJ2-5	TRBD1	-	CASSLVSDGTGTETQYF	TGTGCCAGCAGCTTAGTCTCCGACGGGACAGGGACAGAGACCCAGTACTTC
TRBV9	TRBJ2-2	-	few	CASKGEGGELFF	TGTGCCAGCAAGGGAGAGGGCGGGGAGCTGTTTTTT
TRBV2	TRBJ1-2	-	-	CASRRDQTAYGYTF	TGTGCCAGCAGGCGCGACCAGACAGCCTATGGCTACACCTTC
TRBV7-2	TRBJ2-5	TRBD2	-	CASTNSSGSRETQYF	TGTGCCAGCACCAATAGTAGCGGGAGTAGGGAGACCCAGTACTTC
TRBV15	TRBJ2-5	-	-	CATSRDRGTEGQYF	TGTGCCACCAGCAGAGATCGAGGGACTGAGGGCCAGTACTTC
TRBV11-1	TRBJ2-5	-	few	CASSLEKGQRGTQYF	TGTGCCAGCAGCTTAGAGAAAGGGCAAAGAGGGACCCAGTACTTC
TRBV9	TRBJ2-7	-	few	CASSPPTGSVYEQYF	TGTGCCAGCAGCCCCCCGACAGGTTCGGTTTACGAGCAGTACTTC
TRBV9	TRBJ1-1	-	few	CASSAQQGNTEAFF	TGTGCCAGCAGCGCGCAACAGGGGAACACTGAAGCTTTCTTT
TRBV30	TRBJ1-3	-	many	CAWTIGGTTSGNTIYF	TGTGCCTGGACCATAGGCGGGACAACCTCTGGAAACACCATATATTTT
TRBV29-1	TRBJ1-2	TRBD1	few	CSVEDGTGVGYTF	TGCAGCGTTGAAGATGGGACAGGGGTCGGCTACACCTTC
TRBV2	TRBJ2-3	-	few	CASRFPLSNRDLHSTDTQYF	TGTGCCAGCAGGTTCCCCCTTTCCAACAGGGACCTTCACAGCACAGATACGCAGTATTTT
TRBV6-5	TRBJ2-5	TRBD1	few	CASSYQTGLETQYF	TGTGCCAGCAGTTACCAGACAGGGTTAGAGACCCAGTACTTC
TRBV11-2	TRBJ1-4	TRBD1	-	CASRPGQPNEKLFF	TGTGCCAGCCGTCCGGGACAGCCTAATGAAAAACTGTTTTTT
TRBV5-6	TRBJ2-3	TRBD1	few	CASKLTRGRWADTQYF	TGTGCCAGCAAGCTTACCAGGGGGCGCTGGGCAGATACGCAGTATTTT
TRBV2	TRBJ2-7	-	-	CASSEGWNQEYF	TGTGCCAGCAGTGAAGGATGGAATCAGGAGTACTTC
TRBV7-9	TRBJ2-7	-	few	CASSLRGGLGEQYF	TGTGCCAGCAGCCTGCGGGGCGGCTTGGGCGAGCAGTACTTC
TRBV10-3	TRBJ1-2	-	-	CAISEPRQSGYTF	TGTGCCATCAGTGAGCCGAGACAGAGTGGCTACACCTTC
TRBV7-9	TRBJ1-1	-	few	CASSLVRAAEAFF	TGTGCCAGCAGCTTAGTACGGGCTGCTGAAGCTTTCTTT
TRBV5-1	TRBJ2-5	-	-	CASSLDEETQYF	TGCGCCAGCAGCTTGGACGAAGAGACCCAGTACTTC
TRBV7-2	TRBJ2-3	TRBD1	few	CASSLADRADTQYF	TGTGCCAGCAGCTTAGCGGACAGGGCGGATACGCAGTATTTT
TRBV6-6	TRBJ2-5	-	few	CASSLLDRSAETQYF	TGTGCCAGCAGTTTGCTAGACAGGTCAGCAGAGACCCAGTACTTC
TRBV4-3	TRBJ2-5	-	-	CASSQNYRAQETQYF	TGCGCCAGCAGCCAAAACTACAGGGCCCAAGAGACCCAGTACTTC
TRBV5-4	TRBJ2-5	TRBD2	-	CASSPSGGYLQETQYF	TGTGCCAGCAGCCCAAGCGGGGGATACTTACAAGAGACCCAGTACTTC
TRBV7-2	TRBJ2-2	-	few	CASSLVGLELFF	TGTGCCAGCAGCTTAGTTGGTCTGGAGCTGTTTTTT
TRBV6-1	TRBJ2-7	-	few	CASSEASGYAKTRQYF	TGTGCCAGCAGTGAAGCGAGCGGGTACGCAAAAACGAGGCAGTACTTC
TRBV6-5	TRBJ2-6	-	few	CASSTTASGANVLTF	TGTGCCAGCAGTACGACAGCCTCTGGGGCCAACGTCCTGACTTTC
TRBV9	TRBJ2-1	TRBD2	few	CASSPTSGGASEQFF	TGTGCCAGCAGCCCGACTAGCGGGGGGGCCAGTGAGCAGTTCTTC
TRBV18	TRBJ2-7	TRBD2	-	CASSQTSGRTYEQYF	TGTGCCAGCTCACAGACTAGCGGGAGAACCTACGAGCAGTACTTC